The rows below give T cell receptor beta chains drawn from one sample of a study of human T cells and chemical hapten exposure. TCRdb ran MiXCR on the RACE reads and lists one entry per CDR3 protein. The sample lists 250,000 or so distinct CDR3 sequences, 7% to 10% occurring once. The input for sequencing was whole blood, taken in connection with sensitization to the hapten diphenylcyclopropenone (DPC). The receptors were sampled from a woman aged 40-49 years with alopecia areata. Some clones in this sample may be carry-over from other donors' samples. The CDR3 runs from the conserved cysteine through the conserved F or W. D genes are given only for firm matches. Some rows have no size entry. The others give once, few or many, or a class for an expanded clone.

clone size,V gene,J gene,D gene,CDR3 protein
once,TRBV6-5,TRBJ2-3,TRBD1,CASSFQGARTDTQYF
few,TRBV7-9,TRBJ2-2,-,CASTEYQAAGELFF
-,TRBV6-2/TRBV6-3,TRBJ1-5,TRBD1,CASSYRPGTGLNQPQHF
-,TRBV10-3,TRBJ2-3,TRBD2,CAISDSLAGTDTQYF
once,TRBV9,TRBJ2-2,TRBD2,CASNDGTSERDTGELFF
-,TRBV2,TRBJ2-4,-,CASTGKNIQYF
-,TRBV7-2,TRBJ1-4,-,CASSLASQQGSKLFF
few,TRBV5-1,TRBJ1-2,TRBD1,CASSLDPGQLYGYTF
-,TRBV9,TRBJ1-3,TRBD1,CASSHRTGNSGNTIYF
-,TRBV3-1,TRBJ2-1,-,CASSQSLWGSYNEQFF
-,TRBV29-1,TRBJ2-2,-,CSAPYTRSPGELFF
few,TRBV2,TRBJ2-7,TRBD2,CASSERLAGEQYF
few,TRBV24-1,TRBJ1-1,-,CATILGVDTEAFF
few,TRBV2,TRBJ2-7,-,CASSGQPWEQYF
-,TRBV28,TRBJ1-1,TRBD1,CAGGQGSLGTEAFF
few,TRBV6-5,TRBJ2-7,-,CASSHGTGVSYEQYF
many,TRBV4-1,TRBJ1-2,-,CASSQDGLGYIPGNGYTF
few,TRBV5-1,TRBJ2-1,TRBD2,CASSSSGLAGYNEQFF
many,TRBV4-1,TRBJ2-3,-,CASSLVPRGADTQYF
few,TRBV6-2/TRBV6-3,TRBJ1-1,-,CASSVLTYTEAFF
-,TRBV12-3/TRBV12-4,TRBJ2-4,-,CASSLGAGNIQYF
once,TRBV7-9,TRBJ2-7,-,CASSLAGNPTYEQYF
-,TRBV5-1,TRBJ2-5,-,CASSLTTGVQETQYF
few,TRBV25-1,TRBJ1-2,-,CASSDASQGLTRGYGYTF
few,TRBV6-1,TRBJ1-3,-,CASSFPGTSGNTIYF
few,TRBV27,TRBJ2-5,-,CASSPIASKQLYF
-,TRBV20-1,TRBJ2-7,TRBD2,CSAGAGGDRGEQYF
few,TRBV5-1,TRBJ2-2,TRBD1,CASSFDRGGSGELFF
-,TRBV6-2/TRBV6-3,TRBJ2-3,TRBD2,CASSYGGLAGADTQYF
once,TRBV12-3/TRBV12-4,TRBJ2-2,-,CASSFYGHNTGELFF
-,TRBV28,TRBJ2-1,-,CASSVTSSISSYNEQFF
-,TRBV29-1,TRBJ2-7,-,CSASSVGFYEQYF
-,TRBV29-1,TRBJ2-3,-,CSVAQTAKDTQYF
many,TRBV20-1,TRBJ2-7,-,CSAKGDYEQYF
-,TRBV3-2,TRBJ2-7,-,CASSPETSGTIYEQYF
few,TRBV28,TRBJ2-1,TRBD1,CASSLRTGAYPYNEQFF
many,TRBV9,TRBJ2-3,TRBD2,CASSGVAGASTDTQYF
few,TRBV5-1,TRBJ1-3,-,CASSLALQTVSGNTIYF
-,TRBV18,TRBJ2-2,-,CASSRDSVTGELFF
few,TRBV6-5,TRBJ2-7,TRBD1,CASRPGQASYEQYF
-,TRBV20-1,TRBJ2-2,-,CSASGTPLPTGELFF